This T cell receptor beta chain was recovered during a study of blood T cells in healthy people across ages. Background on the study: Template switching caught about one barcoded beta molecule for each two T cells.

A sample-barcoded 5' primer and a J-beta primer mix were used in a second PCR of roughly 7 to 12 cycles. Using its own MiXCR run on the 5' RACE reads, TCRdb lists one record per CDR3 protein. The repertoire has hundreds of thousands of distinct CDR3 sequences, 25% to 35% of them found once; the top ten carry 15% to 20%. V lost 5 bases, J lost 2 bases, and 7 bases stayed unmatched. Germline V gives CDR1 SGHTA, CDR2 FQGTGA. This CDR3 is 15 amino acids long. Points on this clonotype: Its antigen remains unknown.

Study-wide results and caveats: Significant beta diversity loss was already apparent by age roughly 40, declining roughly linearly.

The J gene is TRBJ2-5, the V gene TRBV7-3; 8 positions match TRBD2. Sequenced input: blood. This clonotype was obtained from a woman at least 80 years old in good health. CDR3 residues: CASSAQPSGQETQYF. Written as DNA, the CDR3 is TGTGCCAGCAGCGCCCAACCTAGCGGGCAAGAGACCCAGTACTTC.